This T cell receptor beta chain originates from a study of vaccination and CD4 T cells after COVID-19. Study-wide context: Control cultures were given a CEFX pool, an HIV-1 Nef pool, or no peptide. Findings and caveats of the study: The rise in median SARS-CoV-2-reactive clonotypes, from about 20 to 38, was not significant. Spike mono-reactivity was evident in 304 of the 307 vaccine-specific clones derived from convalescent patients.

V trimming: 5 bases; J trimming: 6 bases; junction bases outside the gene matches: 9. CDR3 length: 14 residues. Germline loops: CDR1 SNHLY, CDR2 FYNNEI. Sequenced with the Oncomine TCR Beta short-read assay was DNA taken from cultured CD4+ T cells. One entry per CDR3 protein, called by TCRdb with MiXCR from the PCR reads. The sample contains approximately 20,000 distinct CDR3 sequences, roughly 78% of which appear only once. Treatment reported: roughly ten-day PBMC culture with coronavirus spike peptide pools or control peptides (ViraFEST assay). This clonotype was seen only once. Its antigen remains unidentified.

The chain is built from TRBV2 and TRBJ1-2; 7 bases align to TRBD1. This TCR derives from a human donor who received a COVID-19 vaccine. This material consisted of CD4+ T cells from blood, cultured in vitro, taken after SARS-CoV-2 vaccination. CDR3 coding DNA: TGTGCCAGCAGTCCCCGACAGGGTTATGATGGCTACACCTTC. Translating gives CASSPRQGYDGYTF.